The clone carrying this TCR beta chain was observed a handful of times. Sample donors were healthy Caucasian individuals that came from Russia, aged 6 to 90. The CDR3 totals 13 residues. The germline V and J ends were trimmed by 2 bases and 3 bases, with 8 bases remaining between them. Together with a sample-barcoded 5' primer, a J-beta primer mix was included in a second PCR lasting roughly 6 to 12 cycles. TCRdb called the 5' RACE reads again in MiXCR, with one record for every CDR3 protein. The sample consists of about 780,000 distinct CDR3 sequences, around 25% of them appearing once. The data were taken from a study of blood T cells in healthy people across ages. This sample was also put to use in a study of T cells of mothers and their children. That study reports: Both sample barcodes and 2-4 random nucleotides came from the M1S primer of the second PCR.

The J gene is TRBJ2-7, the V gene TRBV12-3 or TRBV12-4; D is ambiguous. The origin of this receptor is a boy aged 5-17 years in good health. Input material: blood. The CDR3 bases are TGTGCCAGCAGTTTACAGGCACTCTACGAGCAGTACTTC. Amino acids: CASSLQALYEQYF.